Included here is one T cell receptor (beta chain) sequence, with context. Libraries were prepared by immunoSEQ multiplex PCR; TCRdb keeps only in-frame clonotypes and omits some of them. This sample has about 50,000 clones, with around 80% found just once. The entry originates in a study of OX40 agonist ivuxolimab in advanced cancers. Germline lookup yields CDR1 LGHNA and CDR2 YSLEER. Deletions cut 1 base from V and 6 bases from J, with 13 bases between. The CDR3 spans 15 residues. The chain has TRBV4-3 and TRBJ2-1; either TRBD1 or TRBD2 may fit D (5 bases each). The sample in question was CD4+ or CD8+ T cells sorted from blood, obtained in a trial of the OX40 agonist ivuxolimab. The TCR originated in an adult with an advanced solid tumor such as melanoma, head and neck, liver or kidney cancer. The CDR3 region is CASSQVQGTLNEQFF. In DNA, the CDR3 is TGCGCCAGCAGCCAAGTCCAAGGGACCCTCAATGAGCAGTTCTTC.